The 23 T cell receptor beta chains presented below share a single source sample, sequenced in a study of shared clonotypes between healthy human individuals. Profiled with immunoSEQ multiplex PCR; TCRdb holds only in-frame clones, not every one. The table shows around 1.6 million clones, with 95% to 99% occurring only once. Sequencing input: naive CD4+ T cells sorted from blood. The subset is: CD45RA+ positively selected. Receptors were obtained from a man aged 25 to 40 in good health.

This sequence joins TRBV7-9 and TRBJ2-3, with a possible D match to TRBD2 (5 bases). The germline CDR1 and CDR2 sequences are SEHNR and FQNEAQ (reference sequence). The CDR3 spans 13 residues. Trimming left V 5 bases short and J 6 bases short, with 12 bases between. For the CDR3, the DNA is TGTGCCAGCAGCCGTTTCGGGGTGGATACGCAGTATTTT. Translation gives CASSRFGVDTQYF.

This sequence joins TRBV29-1 and TRBJ2-3, with 8 bases fitting TRBD2. This CDR3 is built from 14 residues. Trimming removed 7 bases from V and 0 bases from J; junction bases left unmatched: 6. Germline V gene data show CDR1 as SQVTM and CDR2 as ANQGSEA. CDR3 region: CSEGSGTSTDTQYF. The CDR3 DNA is TGCAGCGAGGGTAGCGGGACCAGCACAGATACGCAGTATTTT.

This chain joins TRBV6-1 and TRBJ1-3; D possibly corresponds to TRBD1 (5 bases). Germline-derived CDR1 and CDR2 are MNHNS and SASEGT. The CDR3 consists of 14 residues. With 6 bases removed from V and 0 bases from J, the gap between germline ends came to 9 bases. The CDR3 DNA reads as TGTGCCAGCAGACAGGACTACTCTGGAAACACCATATATTTT. Residues: CASRQDYSGNTIYF.

The gene calls are TRBV28 and TRBJ2-1; D remains unclear. CDR3 length: 15 amino acids. CDR1 is MDHEN, CDR2 SYDVKM, per germline. The germline V and J ends were trimmed by 3 bases and 8 bases, with 17 bases remaining between them. The CDR3 nucleotides read TGTGCCAGCAGTTTTCGGGCCATTACCACCGATGAGCAGTTCTTC. Translated: CASSFRAITTDEQFF.

J is TRBJ2-5 and V is TRBV27; 13 bases are shared with TRBD2. Trimming took 6 bases from V and 3 from J; bases not matched to a gene: 7. Per germline, CDR1 MNHEY and CDR2 SMNVEV (reference sequence). The CDR3 contains 16 residues. The CDR3: CASRTGTSGIKETQYF. The CDR3 bases are TGTGCCAGCAGAACCGGGACTAGCGGGATAAAAGAGACCCAGTACTTC.

The CDR3 sequence: CASNPTRGYRNTGELFF. The CDR3 DNA follows: TGTGCCAGCAACCCCACAAGGGGGTATAGGAACACCGGGGAGCTGTTTTTT. The chain combines TRBV7-4 with TRBJ2-2; possibly TRBD1 for D (6 bases). Germline V CDR1 and CDR2: SGHVT, SQSDAQ. The CDR3 runs 17 residues. V gave up 7 bases and J gave up 1 base, with 19 bases separating them.

V and J are TRBV6-6 and TRBJ2-7; D uncertain. Per the germline V gene, CDR1 is MNHNY and CDR2 is SVGAGI (reference sequence). This CDR3 is 14 amino acids long. V lost 6 bases and J lost 6, with 18 bases in between. In DNA, the CDR3 is TGTGCCAGCAGCGGAGTTGGGGAAGCTGGCGAGCAGTACTTC. It encodes CASSGVGEAGEQYF.

The CDR3 DNA reads TGTGCCAGCAGCTTGCCGGGACAGGGGTATGGCTACACCTTC. Amino acid sequence: CASSLPGQGYGYTF. The gene calls are TRBV5-8 and TRBJ1-2; 10 nucleotides align to TRBD1. This CDR3 is 14 amino acids long. The J segment lost 5 bases and the V segment lost 1 base, leaving 2 bases of the junction unmatched. Germline V gene data show CDR1 as SGHTS and CDR2 as YDEGEE.

J is TRBJ2-7 and V is TRBV18; D is unclear. Germline lookup yields CDR1 KGHSH and CDR2 LQKENI. The CDR3 length is 12 residues. Deletions cut 6 bases from V and 3 bases from J, with 9 bases between. CDR3 nucleotides: TGTGCCAGCTCCACGTTAGGCTACGAGCAGTACTTC. Amino acid sequence: CASSTLGYEQYF.

V gene TRBV18 combines with J gene TRBJ1-2; the D is unclear. The CDR3 runs to 14 residues. The germline gives CDR1 KGHSH, CDR2 LQKENI. V was clipped by 0 bases and J by 5 bases, with 10 bases between them. This CDR3 is CASSPPRERYGYTF. In DNA, the CDR3 is TGTGCCAGCTCACCACCAAGGGAGCGTTATGGCTACACCTTC.

The chain links TRBV19 to TRBJ2-7, with a possible D match to TRBD2 (6 bases). Germline lookup yields CDR1 LNHDA and CDR2 SQIVND (reference sequence). The CDR3 has 14 amino acids. The V end lost 3 bases, the J end lost 6 bases, and 15 bases lay between the germline ends. The CDR3 DNA reads as TGTGCCAGTAGTATCGGAACCGGGAGTAGCGAGCAGTACTTC. This gives the protein CASSIGTGSSEQYF.

The chain uses TRBV2 and TRBJ2-2, with unresolved D. The CDR3 length is 13 residues. V was clipped by 6 bases and J by 8 bases, with 13 bases between them. Germline-derived CDR1 and CDR2 are SNHLY and FYNNEI. The CDR3 nucleotides are TGTGCCAGCAGCCCTGAGCGTTCAGGGGAGCTGTTTTTT. It is translated as CASSPERSGELFF.

The chain employs TRBV2 and TRBJ2-1; TRBD2 aligns across 15 bases. The CDR3 length is 16 residues. Per germline, CDR1 SNHLY and CDR2 FYNNEI. J gave up 5 bases and V 8 bases, and 7 bases lay outside the gene matches. The CDR3 spells CASPDRTSGGDNEQFF. The CDR3, as DNA: TGTGCCAGCCCCGACCGGACTAGCGGGGGGGACAATGAGCAGTTCTTC.

CDR3 coding DNA: TGTGCCAGCAGTGAACCCGGGACCCCGGTCCACAATGAGCAGTTCTTC. This sequence encodes CASSEPGTPVHNEQFF. The rearrangement joins TRBV6-1 to TRBJ2-1; D is tentatively TRBD1 or TRBD2 (5 bases each). V was trimmed by 2 bases and J by 5 bases, leaving 16 bases between them. The germline V gene encodes CDR1 MNHNS and CDR2 SASEGT. The CDR3 sequence is 16 residues long.

With respect to this clone: Mismatch with germline at one junction end may stem from a read error. The rearrangement uses TRBV6-1 and TRBJ1-5; D is perhaps TRBD1 (6 bases). The CDR3 consists of 12 residues. Looked up from germline, CDR1 is MNHNS and CDR2 is SASEGT. The CDR3 loop is CASSPEGGGEDF. The CDR3 region has the DNA TGTGCCAGCAGTCCAGAGGGGGGGGGCGAAGATTTT.

The V and J genes are TRBV27 and TRBJ2-5; D remains unclear. The CDR3 loop spans 14 amino acids. CDR1 and CDR2 from the germline V gene are MNHEY and SMNVEV (reference sequence). V was clipped by 2 bases and J by 7 bases, with 14 bases between them. The CDR3: CASSLRGTPGTQYF. The DNA for the CDR3 is TGTGCCAGCAGTTTAAGAGGTACACCCGGGACCCAGTACTTC.

The chain combines TRBV27 with TRBJ2-7; D not resolved. The CDR3 consists of 14 residues. The V end was cut by 5 bases, the J end by 4 bases, with 15 bases between. CDR1 is MNHEY, CDR2 SMNVEV, per germline (reference sequence). CDR3 coding DNA: TGTGCCAGCAGTCCAAGACCGTCAGTTTACGAGCAGTACTTC. It is translated as CASSPRPSVYEQYF.

The J gene is TRBJ2-7, the V gene TRBV5-1; no definite D call. Germline CDR1 is SGHRS and CDR2 is YFSETQ. CDR3 length: 12 residues. Deletions cut 7 bases from V and 1 base from J, with 9 bases between. The CDR3 DNA follows: TGCGCCAGCGCGGACGGATCCTACGAGCAGTACTTC. It specifies CASADGSYEQYF.

CDR3 residues: CASSPRGDRAATGELFF. The CDR3 DNA sequence: TGTGCCAGCAGCCCACGAGGAGACAGGGCGGCTACCGGGGAGCTGTTTTTT. The J gene is TRBJ2-2, the V gene TRBV7-3; 7 bases line up with TRBD1. Unmatched junction bases numbered 14, after V lost 5 bases and J lost 5 bases. The CDR3 has 17 residues. The germline V gene has CDR1 SGHTA and CDR2 FQGTGA.

CDR3 nucleotide sequence: TGTGCCAGCACTAGCGGCGGGGGACCCTACGAGCAGTACTTC. This translates into CASTSGGGPYEQYF. The gene calls are TRBV28 and TRBJ2-7; 7 nucleotides line up with TRBD2. Germline lookup yields CDR1 MDHEN and CDR2 SYDVKM. The CDR3 is 14 amino acids. V lost 7 bases, J lost 2 bases, and 8 bases stayed unmatched.

The chain joins TRBV2 to TRBJ1-5; 7 bases line up with TRBD1. The germline V gene has CDR1 SNHLY and CDR2 FYNNEI. V was pared by 7 bases and J by 6 bases, with 6 bases of the junction left unmatched. There are 13 residues in the CDR3. The CDR3 region is CASTDREGQPQHF. The CDR3, as DNA: TGTGCCAGCACCGACAGGGAGGGTCAGCCCCAGCATTTT. Filled out from reference TRBV2 and TRBJ1-5, the complete variable domain reads EPEVTQTPSHQVTQMGQEVILRCVPISNHLYFYWYRQILGQKVEFLVSFYNNEISEKSEIFDDQFSVERPDGSNFTLKIRSTKLEDSAMYFCASTDREGQPQHFGDGTRLSIL.

The rearrangement joins TRBV2 to TRBJ2-5; tentatively, D is TRBD2 (6 bases). V dropped 4 bases and J dropped 5 bases, with 14 bases sitting between them. Germline values: CDR1 SNHLY, CDR2 FYNNEI. The CDR3 extends over 14 amino acids. The CDR3: CASSGRGGGETQYF. The CDR3 DNA follows: TGTGCCAGCAGTGGGCGGGGAGGAGGGGAGACCCAGTACTTC.

The chain joins TRBV7-2 to TRBJ2-7; the D gene is possibly TRBD1 (6 bases). This CDR3 contains 14 residues. Germline V CDR1 and CDR2: SGHTA, FQGNSA. The V and J ends lost 5 bases and 6 bases respectively, with 17 bases between them. The CDR3 nucleotides are TGTGCCAGCAGCCAGCAACAGGGTCCCAGCGAGCAGTACTTC. Protein sequence: CASSQQQGPSEQYF.